This T cell receptor (beta chain) was captured by sequencing in a study of T cells in Graves' hyperthyroidism and ophthalmopathy. The study, taken as a whole, reports: Most thyroid clonotypes with frequency above 0.001 were detected in blood. From stable hyperthyroidism, ophthalmopathy was set apart by a 13 V-J model.

Trimming cost V 2 bases and J 2 bases; bases outside gene matches: 3. This CDR3 is built from 15 residues. Germline CDR1 and CDR2: KGHDR and SFDVKD. Authors of the study amplified TCR beta CDR3 regions from RNA transcripts. Carried out on the TCR CDR3, a first-round RT-PCR used the HTBI primer set. TCRdb reprocessed the multiplex PCR reads with MiXCR, giving one entry per CDR3 protein. The sample yields around 290,000 distinct CDR3 sequences, more than 15% seen once. Each person with ophthalmopathy scored at least 3 on the Clinical Activity Score, reached NOSPECS grade 4 or higher, and had been ill under 3 months. Comments on this clonotype: What it recognizes is unknown.

The receptor's source is a woman in her fifties or sixties with Graves' ophthalmopathy. The specimen was blood. The chain joins TRBV24-1 to TRBJ2-5; 8 bases fit TRBD1. CDR3 amino acids: CATSDSGQGQETQYF. CDR3 DNA sequence: TGTGCCACCAGTGATTCAGGACAGGGTCAAGAGACCCAGTACTTC.